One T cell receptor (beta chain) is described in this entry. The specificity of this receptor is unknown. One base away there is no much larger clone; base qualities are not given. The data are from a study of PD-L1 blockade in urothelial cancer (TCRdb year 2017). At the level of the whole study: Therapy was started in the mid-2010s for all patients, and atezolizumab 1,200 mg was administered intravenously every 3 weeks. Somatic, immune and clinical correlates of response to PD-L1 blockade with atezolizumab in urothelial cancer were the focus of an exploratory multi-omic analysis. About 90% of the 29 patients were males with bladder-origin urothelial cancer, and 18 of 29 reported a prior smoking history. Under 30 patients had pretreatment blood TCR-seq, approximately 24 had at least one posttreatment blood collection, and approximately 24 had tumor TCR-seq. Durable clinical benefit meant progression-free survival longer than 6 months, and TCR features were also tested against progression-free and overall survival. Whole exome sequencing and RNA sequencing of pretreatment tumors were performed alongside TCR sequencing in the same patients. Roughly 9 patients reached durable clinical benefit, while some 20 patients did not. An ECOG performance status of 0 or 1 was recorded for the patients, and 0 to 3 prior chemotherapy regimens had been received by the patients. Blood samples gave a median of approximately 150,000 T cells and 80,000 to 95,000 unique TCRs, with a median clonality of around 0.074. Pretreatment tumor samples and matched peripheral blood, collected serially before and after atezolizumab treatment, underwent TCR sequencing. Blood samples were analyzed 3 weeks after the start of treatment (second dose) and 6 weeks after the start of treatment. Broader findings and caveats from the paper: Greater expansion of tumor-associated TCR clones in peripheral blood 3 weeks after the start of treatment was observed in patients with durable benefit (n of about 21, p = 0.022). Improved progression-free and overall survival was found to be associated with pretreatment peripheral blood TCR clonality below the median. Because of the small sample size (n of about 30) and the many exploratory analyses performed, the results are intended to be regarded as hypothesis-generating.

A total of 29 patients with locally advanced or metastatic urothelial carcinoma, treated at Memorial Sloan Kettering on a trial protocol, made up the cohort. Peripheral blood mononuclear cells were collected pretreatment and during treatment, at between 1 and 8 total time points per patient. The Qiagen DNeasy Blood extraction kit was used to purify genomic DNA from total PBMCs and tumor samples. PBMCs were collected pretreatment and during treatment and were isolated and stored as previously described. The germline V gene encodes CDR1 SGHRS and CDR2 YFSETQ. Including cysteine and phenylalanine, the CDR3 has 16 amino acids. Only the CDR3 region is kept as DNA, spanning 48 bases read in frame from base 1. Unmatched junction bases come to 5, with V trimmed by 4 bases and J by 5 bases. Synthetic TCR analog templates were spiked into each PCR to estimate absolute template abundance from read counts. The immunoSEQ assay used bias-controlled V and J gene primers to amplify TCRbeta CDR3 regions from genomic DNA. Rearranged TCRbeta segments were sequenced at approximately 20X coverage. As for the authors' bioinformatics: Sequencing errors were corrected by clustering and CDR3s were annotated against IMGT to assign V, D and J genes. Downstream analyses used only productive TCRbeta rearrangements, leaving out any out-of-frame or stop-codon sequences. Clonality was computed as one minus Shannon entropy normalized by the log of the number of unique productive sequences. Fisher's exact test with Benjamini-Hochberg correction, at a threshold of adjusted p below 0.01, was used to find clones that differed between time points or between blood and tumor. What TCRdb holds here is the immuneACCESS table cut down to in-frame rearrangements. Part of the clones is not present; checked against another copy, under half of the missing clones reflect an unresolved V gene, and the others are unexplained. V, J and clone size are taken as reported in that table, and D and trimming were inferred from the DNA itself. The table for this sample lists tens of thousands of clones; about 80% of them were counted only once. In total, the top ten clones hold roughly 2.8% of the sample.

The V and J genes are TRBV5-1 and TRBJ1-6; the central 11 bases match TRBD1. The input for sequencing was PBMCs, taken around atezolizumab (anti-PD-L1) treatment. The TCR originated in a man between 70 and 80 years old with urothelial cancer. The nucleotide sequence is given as TGCGCCAGCAGCGTGGACAGGGGGCGGGATAATTCACCCCTCCACTTT. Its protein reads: CASSVDRGRDNSPLHF.